Presented here are 16 T cell receptor beta chains from one specimen sequenced in a study of beta chain features in type 1 diabetes. These receptors have no identified antigens. Study-level points and caveats: TCRB CDR3s were moderately but significantly shorter in Type 1 diabetes patients in all four CD4+ subsets.

Expressed TCRB transcripts got sequenced, as all isolated RNA was reverse transcribed. Sequencing was performed with immunoSEQ multiplex PCR; in TCRdb, only in-frame clones are kept and a portion is missing. The repertoire consists of around 360,000 clones, with roughly 12% occurring once and the leading ten covering 0.0095% to 0.011%. The sequenced sample consisted of naive CD4+ T cells from blood. The source of these receptors is a woman aged 18-29 years with type 1 diabetes.

The gene calls are TRBV6-6 and TRBJ1-5; D is ambiguous. Germline loops: CDR1 MNHNY, CDR2 SVGAGI (reference sequence). Trimming left V 6 bases short and J 3 bases short, with 9 bases between. CDR3 length: 13 residues. CDR3 sequence (DNA): TGTGCCAGCAGCACTTACCTCAATCAGCCCCAGCATTTT. Translated, it gives CASSTYLNQPQHF.

This clone showed up just a few times. This chain uses TRBV14 with TRBJ2-1, with a tentative D call TRBD2 (7 bases). The V end lost 0 bases, the J end lost 8 bases, and 20 bases lay between the germline ends. The V gene's germline CDR1 is SGHDN and CDR2 FVKESK. This CDR3 spans 17 amino acids. As DNA, the CDR3 is TGTGCCAGCAGCCAAGATAAAGGGGGGGCGGTCATCTATGAGCAGTTCTTC. Translated, it gives CASSQDKGGAVIYEQFF.

In its sample, this clone was seen a few times. The rearrangement links TRBV18 to TRBJ1-1, with no clear D. CDR1 and CDR2 (germline): KGHSH, LQKENI. Trimming shortened V by 1 base and J by 5 bases, and 8 bases separated the two germline ends. The CDR3 is 13 amino acids. Written as DNA, the CDR3 is TGTGCCAGCTCACCACGGTCAGAAACTGAAGCTTTCTTT. This encodes CASSPRSETEAFF.

This clone was counted between two and nine times. The rearrangement uses TRBV28 and TRBJ2-5, with D maybe TRBD1 (6 bases). Trimming removed 8 bases at V and 2 bases at J, with 12 bases between. The CDR3 sequence is 13 residues long. CDR1 and CDR2 from the germline V gene are MDHEN and SYDVKM. The CDR3 is CASWTVGQETQYF. The CDR3 coding sequence is TGTGCCAGCTGGACAGTCGGGCAAGAGACCCAGTACTTC.

The chain links TRBV25-1 to TRBJ1-4; 8 bases line up with TRBD1. The CDR3 is made up of 13 amino acids. CDR1 and CDR2 from the germline V gene are MGHDK and SYGVNS. V lost 8 bases to trimming and J lost 5 bases; unmatched junction nucleotides: 4. This chain's CDR3 is CASGTGVNEKLFF. The CDR3, as DNA: TGTGCCAGCGGGACAGGCGTAAATGAAAAACTGTTTTTT.

This clone was detected only once. The germline gene is not matched at one end of the junction; a read error may be the cause. The chain links TRBV5-1 to TRBJ2-7, with D unclear. CDR1 SGHRS and CDR2 YFSETQ come from the germline V gene. The CDR3 contains 11 residues. CDR3 amino acids: CASSDSYGQYF. The CDR3 DNA reads as TGCGCCAGCAGCGACTCCTACGGGCAGTACTTC.

The chain recombines TRBV6-5 with TRBJ1-1; 8 bases are a match to TRBD1. J was trimmed by 5 bases and V by 5 bases; bases with no gene match: 7. The CDR3 length is 14 residues. Per the germline V gene, CDR1 is MNHEY and CDR2 is SVGAGI. The CDR3 bases are TGTGCCAGCAGTCCGGACAGGGCGTCGACTGAAGCTTTCTTT. The encoded protein is CASSPDRASTEAFF.

The chain joins TRBV6-5 to TRBJ2-3, with TRBD2 matching 8 bases. The V and J ends lost 8 bases and 5 bases, in that order; junction bases with no gene match: 6. Germline CDR1 and CDR2: MNHEY and SVGAGI. The CDR3 loop spans 13 amino acids. The CDR3 nucleotides are TGTGCCAGCTCGGGACTAGGACTAGATACGCAGTATTTT. Translated, it gives CASSGLGLDTQYF.

V usage is TRBV5-1 and J usage is TRBJ2-5; no firm D call. Trimming took 2 bases from V and 5 from J, leaving 10 bases between them. From germline, CDR1 is SGHRS and CDR2 YFSETQ. The CDR3 runs 13 residues. The CDR3: CASSLSAEETQYF. CDR3 coding DNA: TGCGCCAGCAGCTTAAGTGCGGAGGAGACCCAGTACTTC. The whole variable domain, remainder taken from reference TRBV5-1 and TRBJ2-5, is KAGVTQTPRYLIKTRGQQVTLSCSPISGHRSVSWYQQTPGQGLQFLFEYFSETQRNKGNFPGRFSGRQFSNSRSEMNVSTLELGDSALYLCASSLSAEETQYFGPGTRLLVL.

In its sample, this clone was seen a few times. The CDR3 sequence: CASSVLGQHYGYTF. CDR3 DNA sequence: TGTGCCAGCAGCGTACTAGGACAGCACTATGGCTACACCTTC. This rearrangement joins TRBV9 to TRBJ1-2, with D possibly being TRBD1 (6 bases). The ends were cut back, 1 base at V and 3 bases at J, with 10 bases in the middle. The CDR3 runs 14 residues. CDR1 SGDLS and CDR2 YYNGEE come from the germline V gene.

This chain connects TRBV29-1 to TRBJ1-2; D gene ambiguous. Trimming shortened V by 2 bases and J by 7 bases, and 8 bases separated the two germline ends. Germline V lookup: CDR1 SQVTM, CDR2 ANQGSEA. CDR3 size: 11 residues. The CDR3 sequence is CSVEQGGGYTF. The CDR3, as DNA: TGCAGCGTTGAACAAGGAGGTGGCTACACCTTC. Looking up the rest from reference TRBV29-1 and TRBJ1-2 gives the full variable domain: SAVISQKPSRDICQRGTSLTIQCQVDSQVTMMFWYRQQPGQSLTLIATANQGSEATYESGFVIDKFPISRPNLTFSTLTVSNMSPEDSSIYLCSVEQGGGYTFGSGTRLTVV.

This clone was picked up a small number of times. The chain links TRBV4-3 to TRBJ2-7; possible D gene TRBD1, 5 bases. The germline CDR1 and CDR2 sequences are LGHNA and YSLEER. This CDR3 has 13 amino acids. V shed 1 base and J shed 7 bases, with 11 bases lying between them. CDR3 DNA: TGCGCCAGCAGCCAAGGAAAAGGGGTTGAGCAGTACTTC. Its translation: CASSQGKGVEQYF.

The chain uses TRBV2 and TRBJ2-5; D is ambiguous. Trimming left V 3 bases short and J 1 base short, with 12 bases between. The germline V gene has CDR1 SNHLY and CDR2 FYNNEI. The CDR3 has 15 residues. CDR3 nucleotides: TGTGCCAGCAGTGAGTCCTACCCCACCCAAGAGACCCAGTACTTC. It codes for CASSESYPTQETQYF.

This clone was counted a few times. The genes are TRBV29-1 and TRBJ1-2; 7 bases match TRBD1. CDR3 length: 13 amino acids. J gave up 7 bases and V 3 bases, and 8 bases lay outside the gene matches. Germline lookup yields CDR1 SQVTM and CDR2 ANQGSEA. The CDR3 DNA reads TGCAGCGTTGAGACAGGGTTTTCTCGTGGCTACACCTTC. Protein: CSVETGFSRGYTF. The full variable domain, in which reference TRBV29-1 and TRBJ1-2 provide the parts outside the CDR3, is SAVISQKPSRDICQRGTSLTIQCQVDSQVTMMFWYRQQPGQSLTLIATANQGSEATYESGFVIDKFPISRPNLTFSTLTVSNMSPEDSSIYLCSVETGFSRGYTFGSGTRLTVV.

The table lists this clone with a few counts. The chain uses TRBV9 and TRBJ2-3; 9 bases match TRBD1. V lost 3 bases to trimming and J lost 2 bases; unmatched junction nucleotides: 4. This CDR3 is built from 15 residues. Germline V lookup: CDR1 SGDLS, CDR2 YYNGEE. The CDR3 spells CASSARDRATDTQYF. The CDR3 nucleotides read TGTGCCAGCAGCGCCCGGGACAGGGCCACAGATACGCAGTATTTT.

V is TRBV6-5 and J is TRBJ2-1; D remains ambiguous. This CDR3 region has 14 residues. The germline V gene has CDR1 MNHEY and CDR2 SVGAGI. Between the trimmed V and J ends, which lost 6 bases and 4 bases, there was a span of 13 bases. The CDR3 region has the DNA TGTGCCAGCAGACCCCCGGAGAGTTACAATGAGCAGTTCTTC. Its protein is CASRPPESYNEQFF.